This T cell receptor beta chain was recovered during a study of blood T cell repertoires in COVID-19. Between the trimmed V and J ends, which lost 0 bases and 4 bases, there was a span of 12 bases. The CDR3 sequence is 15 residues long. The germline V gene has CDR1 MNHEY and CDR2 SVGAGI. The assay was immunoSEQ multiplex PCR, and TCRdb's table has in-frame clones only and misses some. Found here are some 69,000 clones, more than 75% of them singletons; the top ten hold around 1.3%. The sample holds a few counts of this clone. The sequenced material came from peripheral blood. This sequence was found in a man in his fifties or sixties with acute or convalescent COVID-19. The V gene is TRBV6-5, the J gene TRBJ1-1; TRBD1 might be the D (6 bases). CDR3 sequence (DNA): TGTGCCAGCAGTTACTCGCTGGACAGCTCCACTGAAGCTTTCTTT. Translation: CASSYSLDSSTEAFF.